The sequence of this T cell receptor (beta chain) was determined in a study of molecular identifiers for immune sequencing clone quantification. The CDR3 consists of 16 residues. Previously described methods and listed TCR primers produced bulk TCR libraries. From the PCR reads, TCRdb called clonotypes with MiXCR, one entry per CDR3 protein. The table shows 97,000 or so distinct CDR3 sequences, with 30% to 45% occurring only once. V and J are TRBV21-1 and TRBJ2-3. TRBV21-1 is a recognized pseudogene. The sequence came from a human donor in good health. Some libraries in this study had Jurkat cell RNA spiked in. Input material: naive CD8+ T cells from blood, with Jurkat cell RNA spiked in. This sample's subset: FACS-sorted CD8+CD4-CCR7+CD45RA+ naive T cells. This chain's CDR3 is CASSKEREKHTDTQYF. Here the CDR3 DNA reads TGTGCCAGCAGCAAAGAAAGGGAAAAGCACACAGATACGCAGTATTTT.